This TCR beta chain was documented in a study of T-cell reconstitution after alpha-beta-depleted transplantation in children. The CDR3 sequence is 15 residues long. V dropped 0 bases and J dropped 7 bases, with 16 bases sitting between them. Germline CDR1 and CDR2: MGHRA and YSYEKL. About this clonotype itself: Its antigen is undetermined.

Study-wide results and limits: As was reported, about two months after transplant, alpha-beta T cells came from several hundred expanded graft clones. Several patients had high TCRbeta diversity at day 60; it came from surviving recipient T cells and thymic progenitors.

This sample's TCRbeta library carried unique molecular identifier barcodes. Each CDR3 protein gets one entry after TCRdb re-called the PCR reads with MiXCR. In the table there are under 450,000 distinct CDR3 sequences, about a sixth of which are singletons. The sequence was collected from a boy under three years old who had a stem cell transplant for Wiskott-Aldrich syndrome, so the T cells may come from the graft donor. Specimen: PBMCs, mostly from graft donor cells, collected 360 days after TCRalphabeta/CD19-depleted stem cell transplant. The chain is built from TRBV4-1 and TRBJ2-7, with D perhaps TRBD2 (7 bases). The DNA for the CDR3 is TGCGCCAGCAGCCAAGATAAGGGGGGGTCCTGGGAGCAGTACTTC. Protein: CASSQDKGGSWEQYF.